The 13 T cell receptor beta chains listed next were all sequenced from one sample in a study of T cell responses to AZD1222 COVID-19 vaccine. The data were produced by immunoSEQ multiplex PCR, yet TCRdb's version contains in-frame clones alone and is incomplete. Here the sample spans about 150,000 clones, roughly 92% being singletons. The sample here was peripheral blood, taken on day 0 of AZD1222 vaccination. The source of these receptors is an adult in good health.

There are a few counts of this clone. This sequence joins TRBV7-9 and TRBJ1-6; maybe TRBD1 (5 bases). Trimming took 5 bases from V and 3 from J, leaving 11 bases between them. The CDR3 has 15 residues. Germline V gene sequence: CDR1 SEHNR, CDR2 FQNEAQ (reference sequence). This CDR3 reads CASSRATDYNSPLHF. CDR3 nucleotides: TGTGCCAGCAGCAGGGCGACAGACTATAATTCACCCCTCCACTTT. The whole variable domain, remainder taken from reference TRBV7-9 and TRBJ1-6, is DTGVSQNPRHKITKRGQNVTFRCDPISEHNRLYWYRQTLGQGPEFLTYFQNEAQLEKSRLLSDRFSAERPKGSFSTLEIQRTEQGDSAMYLCASSRATDYNSPLHFGNGTRLTVT.

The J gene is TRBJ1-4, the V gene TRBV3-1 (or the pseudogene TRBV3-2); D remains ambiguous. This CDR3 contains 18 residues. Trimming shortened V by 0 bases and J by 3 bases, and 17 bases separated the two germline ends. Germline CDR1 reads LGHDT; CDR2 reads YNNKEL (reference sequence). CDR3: CASSQDRYTRRSNEKLFF. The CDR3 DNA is TGTGCCAGCAGCCAAGATAGGTACACTCGAAGGTCTAATGAAAAACTGTTTTTT.

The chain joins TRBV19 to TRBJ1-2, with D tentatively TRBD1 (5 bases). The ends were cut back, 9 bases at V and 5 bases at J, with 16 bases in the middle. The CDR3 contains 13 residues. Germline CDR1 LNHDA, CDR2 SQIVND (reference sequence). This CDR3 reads CASEPGRRYGYTF. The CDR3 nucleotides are TGTGCCAGCGAGCCGGGACGGCGATATGGCTACACCTTC. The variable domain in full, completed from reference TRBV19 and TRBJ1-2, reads DGGITQSPKYLFRKEGQNVTLSCEQNLNHDAMYWYRQDPGQGLRLIYYSQIVNDFQKGDIAEGYSVSREKKESFPLTVTSAQKNPTAFYLCASEPGRRYGYTFGSGTRLTVV.

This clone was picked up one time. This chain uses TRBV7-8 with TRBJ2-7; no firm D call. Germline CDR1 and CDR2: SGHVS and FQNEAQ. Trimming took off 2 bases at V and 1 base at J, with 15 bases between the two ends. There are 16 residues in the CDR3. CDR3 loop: CASSLKLGRRSYEQYF. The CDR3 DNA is TGTGCCAGCAGCTTAAAACTGGGAAGAAGGTCCTACGAGCAGTACTTC.

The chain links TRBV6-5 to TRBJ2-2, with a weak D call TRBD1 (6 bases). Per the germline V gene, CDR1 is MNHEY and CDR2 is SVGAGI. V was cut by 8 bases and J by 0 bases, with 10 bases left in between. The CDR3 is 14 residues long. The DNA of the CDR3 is TGTGCCAGCGCAGGGGCCCCGAACACCGGGGAGCTGTTTTTT. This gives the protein CASAGAPNTGELFF.

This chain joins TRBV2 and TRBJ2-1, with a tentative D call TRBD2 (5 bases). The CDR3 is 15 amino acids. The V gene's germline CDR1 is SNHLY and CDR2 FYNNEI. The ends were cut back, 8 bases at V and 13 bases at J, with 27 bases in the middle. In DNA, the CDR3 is TGTGCCAGCTTTCGGGCTACGATCGGGAAACAACCCCAGTTCTTC. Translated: CASFRATIGKQPQFF.

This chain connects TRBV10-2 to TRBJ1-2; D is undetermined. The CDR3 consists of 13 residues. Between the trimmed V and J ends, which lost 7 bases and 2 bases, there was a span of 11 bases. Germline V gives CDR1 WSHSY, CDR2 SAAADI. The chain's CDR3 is CASTAPGNYGYTF. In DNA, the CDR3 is TGCGCCAGCACAGCCCCGGGAAACTATGGCTACACCTTC.

The CDR3 sequence is CAHRGHPSADTQYF. CDR3 sequence (DNA): TGTGCCCACCGGGGACACCCTTCGGCAGATACGCAGTATTTT. The chain couples TRBV30 to TRBJ2-3; possibly TRBD1 for D (6 bases). Germline lookup yields CDR1 GTSNPN and CDR2 SVGIG (reference sequence). Trimming stripped 8 bases from V and 4 bases from J, with 19 bases between. The CDR3 contains 14 residues.

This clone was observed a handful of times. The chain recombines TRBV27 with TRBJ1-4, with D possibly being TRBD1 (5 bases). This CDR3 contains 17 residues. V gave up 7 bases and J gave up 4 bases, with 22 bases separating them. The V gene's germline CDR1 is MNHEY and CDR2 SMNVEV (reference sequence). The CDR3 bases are TGTGCCAGCACCTCATGGGGTCAGGGTCGGGGTAATGAAAAACTGTTTTTT. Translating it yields CASTSWGQGRGNEKLFF.

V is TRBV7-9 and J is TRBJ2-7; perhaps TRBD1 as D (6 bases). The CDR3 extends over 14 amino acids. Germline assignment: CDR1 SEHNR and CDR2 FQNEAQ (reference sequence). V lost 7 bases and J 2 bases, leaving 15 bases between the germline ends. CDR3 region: CASTGTGYTYEQYF. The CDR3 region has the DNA TGTGCCAGCACGGGTACAGGGTATACCTACGAGCAGTACTTC. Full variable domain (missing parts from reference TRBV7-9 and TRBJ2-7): DTGVSQNPRHKITKRGQNVTFRCDPISEHNRLYWYRQTLGQGPEFLTYFQNEAQLEKSRLLSDRFSAERPKGSFSTLEIQRTEQGDSAMYLCASTGTGYTYEQYFGPGTRLTVT.

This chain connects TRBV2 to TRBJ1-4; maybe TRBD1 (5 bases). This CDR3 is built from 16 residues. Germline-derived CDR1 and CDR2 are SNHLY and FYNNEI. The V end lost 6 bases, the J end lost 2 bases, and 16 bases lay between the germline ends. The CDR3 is CASRRRGGLTNEKLFF. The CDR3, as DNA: TGTGCCAGCAGGAGGAGGGGTGGGCTGACTAATGAAAAACTGTTTTTT.

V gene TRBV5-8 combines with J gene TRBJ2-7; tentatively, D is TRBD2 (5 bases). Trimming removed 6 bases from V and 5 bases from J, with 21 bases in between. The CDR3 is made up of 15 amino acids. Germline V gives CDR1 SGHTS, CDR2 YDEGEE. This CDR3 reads CASIPARGDGDEQYF. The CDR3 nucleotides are TGTGCCAGCATCCCAGCTCGGGGAGACGGGGACGAGCAGTACTTC.

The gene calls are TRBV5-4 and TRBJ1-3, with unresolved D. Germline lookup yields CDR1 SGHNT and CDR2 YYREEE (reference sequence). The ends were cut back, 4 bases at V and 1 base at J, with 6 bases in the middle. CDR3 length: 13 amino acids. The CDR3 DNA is TGTGCCAGCAGCCCGGGATCTGGAAACACCATATATTTT. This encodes CASSPGSGNTIYF. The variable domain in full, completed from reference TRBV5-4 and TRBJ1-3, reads ETGVTQSPTHLIKTRGQQVTLRCSSQSGHNTVSWYQQALGQGPQFIFQYYREEENGRGNFPPRFSGLQFPNYSSELNVNALELDDSALYLCASSPGSGNTIYFGEGSWLTVV.